Sequencing of this T cell receptor beta chain was carried out in a study of CD8 T cells in Susac syndrome. Trimming at V came to 1 base and at J to 0 bases, leaving 0 bases not matched to a gene. The CDR3 is 16 amino acids. CDR1 is SEHNR and CDR2 is FQNEAQ in the germline V gene (reference sequence). When the RNA was reverse transcribed, random hexamers were used with an input of about 0.45 to 1 ug. TCRdb used MiXCR to reprocess the immunoSEQ multiplex PCR reads, holding one entry per CDR3 protein. The profile shows approximately 300,000 distinct CDR3 sequences, around 91% of them singletons. Sequencing used CD8+ T cells from PBMCs. This receptor was taken from a human donor with multiple sclerosis. The V gene is TRBV7-9, the J gene TRBJ2-1; 10 bases align to TRBD2. The CDR3 here is CASSLERGGSYNEQFF. Written as DNA, the CDR3 is TGTGCCAGCAGCTTAGAGCGGGGGGGCTCCTACAATGAGCAGTTCTTC.